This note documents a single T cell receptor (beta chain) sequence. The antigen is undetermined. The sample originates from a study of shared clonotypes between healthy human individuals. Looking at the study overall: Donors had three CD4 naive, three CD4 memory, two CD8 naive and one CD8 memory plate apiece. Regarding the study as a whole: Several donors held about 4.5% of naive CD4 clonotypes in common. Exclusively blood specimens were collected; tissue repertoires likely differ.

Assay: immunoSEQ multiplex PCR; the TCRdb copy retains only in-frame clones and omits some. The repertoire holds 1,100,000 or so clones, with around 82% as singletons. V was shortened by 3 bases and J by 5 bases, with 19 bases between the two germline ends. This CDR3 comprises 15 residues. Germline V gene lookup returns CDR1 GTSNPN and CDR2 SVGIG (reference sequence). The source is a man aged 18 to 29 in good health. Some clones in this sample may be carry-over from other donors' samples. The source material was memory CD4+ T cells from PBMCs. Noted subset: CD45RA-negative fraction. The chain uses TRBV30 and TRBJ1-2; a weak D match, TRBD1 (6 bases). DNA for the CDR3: TGTGCCTGGAGCCAAAACAGGGTAGGGTCTTATGGCTACACCTTC. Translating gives CAWSQNRVGSYGYTF.